This T cell receptor beta chain comes out of a study of regulatory T cells in long-lasting Graves disease. Sequencing libraries for TCR beta were prepared with iRepertoire HTBI primers and Arm-PCR of CDR3 regions. MiXCR, applied by TCRdb to the multiplex PCR reads, yields one record per CDR3 protein. Here the sample spans about 420,000 distinct CDR3 sequences, about a sixth being singletons. Time point described: newly diagnosed GD, antithyroid drugs for less than 3 months. The TCR library used RNA extracted from PBMCs. These data were also filed under a second study, of T cells in Graves' hyperthyroidism and ophthalmopathy.

The sequences come from peripheral blood mononuclear cells (PBMCs), collected at new diagnosis, from a patient treated with antithyroid drugs. The sequence was collected from a woman under 30 with Graves disease.

The CDR3 region has the DNA TGTGCCAGCAGTGAAGCCGGCAACTATGGCTACACCTTC. Translating it yields CASSEAGNYGYTF. This chain links TRBV6-1 with TRBJ1-2; D remains unclear. The CDR3 has 13 residues. With 0 bases removed from V and 2 bases from J, the gap between germline ends came to 4 bases. Germline CDR1 MNHNS, CDR2 SASEGT.